The present T cell receptor (beta chain) was sequenced within a study of T cell responses to AZD1222 COVID-19 vaccine (dated by TCRdb to about 2021). Concerning the study at large: AZD1222 recipients with second doses at about 4 weeks or about 12 weeks were pooled, because spike-specific TCR depth and breadth did not differ between schedules. Enrollment into the trials was organized by age into subgroups of 18-55, 56-69 and 70-plus years, and those subgroups contained approximately 160, 26 and 62 TCR-sequenced participants, respectively. A total of 230 to 250 trial participants underwent TCR sequencing, of whom 207 had received two doses of AZD1222 and about 26 had received two doses of the MenACWY control vaccine.

The CDR3 regions of human TCRbeta chains were analyzed by immunosequencing. Processing in the source paper ran as follows. TCRs in the repertoires were matched against a reference library of SARS-CoV-2-specific TCRs that had been generated with the MIRA antigen-specificity platform. Breadth was defined as the fraction of unique TCRs that were SARS-CoV-2-associated. Depth was defined as the fraction of total T cells that were SARS-CoV-2-associated. Each spike-specific TCR was assigned to its reactive spike region and to a CD4 or CD8 class using the MIRA data. Log10-transformed breadth and depth values were compared by one-way ANOVA with Sidak's multiple comparisons tests. TCRdb took this table from immuneACCESS and kept in-frame rearrangements with V and J called. Such tables lack part of the clones; where checked against another copy, unresolved V genes explain under half of the gap, and the rest is unexplained. D and trimming were read from the DNA, whereas the V and J calls and clone size are those reported in that table. The sample table lists about 93,000 clones, about 86% of them with a count of one. The ten top clones hold approximately 7.9% of the sample.

The sample's time point, from its label and the paper: baseline before first vaccination. The vaccinee samples were drawn from two UK trials, COV001 and COV002, one of which was a single-blind randomized controlled phase 2/3 trial testing AZD1222 (ChAdOx1 nCoV-19) in healthy adults. For TCRbeta chain sequencing, PBMC samples from trial participants were taken at day 0 and at day 28 after the second dose. The research as a whole found: In the small 56-69-year group, the increase in depth fell short of significance, most likely because of low power. Conclusions about previously exposed vaccinees are limited because only six or seven AZD1222 recipients were SARS-CoV-2 seropositive at baseline. The whole spike protein was spanned by vaccine-associated CD4 TCRs, and dominant responses were seen in regions 160-218 and 743-854. Most participants were white British and females outnumbered males, and the authors suggested that clonal diversity may have been underestimated. After two AZD1222 doses, spike-specific TCR breadth and depth were significantly higher than at day 0 and than in MenACWY recipients. Reportedly, close to half of the unique spike-specific TCRs recognized epitopes lying outside the regions that are mutated in the B.1.351 and B.1.1.7 variants. No day 14 peak-response samples were available, so repertoires were characterized only after the peak T cell response.

The V end loses 5 bases and the J end loses 10 bases, and a stretch of 18 bases separates them. The germline V gene sets CDR1 to SGHNT and CDR2 to YENEEA. Including cysteine and phenylalanine, the CDR3 has 15 amino acids. The kept DNA is CDR3 alone, 45 bases in frame from the first base. In the case of this clone: The clone's antigen remains unknown. Per-base quality was not reported, and no clone a single base away is much larger than it.

The material was peripheral blood, obtained on day 0 of AZD1222 vaccination. The chain is encoded by TRBV11-3 joined to TRBJ1-6; the D gene is not confidently resolved. This clonotype was obtained from an adult in good health. The CDR3 protein is CASSRASGGGSPLHF. The nucleotides read TGTGCCAGCAGCCGGGCATCGGGTGGTGGGTCACCCCTCCACTTT.